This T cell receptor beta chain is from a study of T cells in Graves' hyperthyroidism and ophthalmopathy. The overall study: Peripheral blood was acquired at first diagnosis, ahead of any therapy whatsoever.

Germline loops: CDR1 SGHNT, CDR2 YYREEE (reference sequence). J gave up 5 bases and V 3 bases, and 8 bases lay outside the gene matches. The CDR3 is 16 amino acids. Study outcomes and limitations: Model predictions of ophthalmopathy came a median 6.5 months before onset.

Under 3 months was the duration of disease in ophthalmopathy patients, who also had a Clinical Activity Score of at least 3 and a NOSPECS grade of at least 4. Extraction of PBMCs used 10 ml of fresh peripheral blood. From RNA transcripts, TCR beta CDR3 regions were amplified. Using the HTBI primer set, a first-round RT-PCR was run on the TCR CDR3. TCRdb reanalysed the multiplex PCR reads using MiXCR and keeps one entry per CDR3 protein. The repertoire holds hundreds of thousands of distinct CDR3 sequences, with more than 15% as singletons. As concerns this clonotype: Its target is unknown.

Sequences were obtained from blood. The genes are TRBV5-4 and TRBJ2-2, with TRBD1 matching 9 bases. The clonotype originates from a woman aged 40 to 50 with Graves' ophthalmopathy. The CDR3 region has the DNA TGTGCCAGCAGCTACACCGGGACAGGGCTAACCGGGGAGCTGTTTTTT. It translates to CASSYTGTGLTGELFF.